This T cell receptor beta chain derives from a study of blood T cell repertoires in COVID-19. Study background: The United States, Italy and Spain were the sources of the acute and convalescent COVID-19 samples. The cDNA or gDNA used as material had been derived from T cells, B-cell-depleted T cells, or PBMCs.

V lost 3 bases to trimming and J lost 5 bases, with 20 bases between them. Germline lookup yields CDR1 DFQATT and CDR2 SNEGSKA (reference sequence). The CDR3 is made up of 16 amino acids. Original analysis: Amplification of reference gene primers was used by the study to estimate nucleated cell counts. Assay used: immunoSEQ multiplex PCR; TCRdb lists only in-frame clones, some missing. V and J calls and clone size come straight from that table; D and trimming were deduced from the DNA. Altogether 70,000 to 80,000 clones are present, 60% to 80% being singletons, with the ten largest covering about 12%.

Sequenced input: peripheral blood. The origin of this receptor is a human donor in a cohort sampled during active COVID-19. The chain recombines TRBV20-1 with TRBJ1-5; D unresolved. In DNA form, the CDR3 reads TGCAGTGCTAGTAGACCCCGTGGATCGGCGGATCAGCCCCAGCATTTT. Translation: CSASRPRGSADQPQHF.